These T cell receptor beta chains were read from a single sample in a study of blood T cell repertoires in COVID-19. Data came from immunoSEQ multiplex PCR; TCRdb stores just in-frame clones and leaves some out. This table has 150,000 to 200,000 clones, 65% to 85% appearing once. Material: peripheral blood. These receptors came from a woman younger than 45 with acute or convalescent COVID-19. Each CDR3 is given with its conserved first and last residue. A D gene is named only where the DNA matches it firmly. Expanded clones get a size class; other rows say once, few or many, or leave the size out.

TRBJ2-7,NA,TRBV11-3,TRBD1,CASSLWTGDEQYF,TGTGCCAGCAGTTTATGGACAGGTGACGAGCAGTACTTC
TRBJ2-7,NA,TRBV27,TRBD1,CAAGQGEHYEQYF,TGTGCCGCCGGACAGGGCGAACACTACGAGCAGTACTTC
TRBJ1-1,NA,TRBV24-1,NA,CATSDLMTYRVHTEAFF,TGTGCCACCAGTGATTTAATGACCTACAGGGTTCACACTGAAGCTTTCTTT
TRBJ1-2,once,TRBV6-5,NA,CASYRDYGYTF,TGTGCCAGCTACAGGGACTATGGCTACACCTTC
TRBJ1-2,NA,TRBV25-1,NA,CASSELGTSLSGYTF,TGTGCCAGCAGTGAACTCGGGACATCCCTCTCTGGCTACACCTTC
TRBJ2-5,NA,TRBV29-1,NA,CSVRDSGVETQYF,TGCAGCGTACGAGATTCAGGGGTAGAGACCCAGTACTTC
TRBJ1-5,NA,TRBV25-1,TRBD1,CASILRDRGRFVNQPQHF,TGTGCCAGCATCCTCCGGGACAGGGGGCGATTTGTTAATCAGCCCCAGCATTTT
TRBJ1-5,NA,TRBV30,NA,CAWSNGGSADQPQHF,TGTGCCTGGTCGAACGGGGGGTCTGCGGATCAGCCCCAGCATTTT
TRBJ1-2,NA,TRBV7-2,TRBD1,CASSLRGQGGYYGYTF,TGTGCCAGCAGCTTAAGGGGGCAGGGGGGCTACTATGGCTACACCTTC
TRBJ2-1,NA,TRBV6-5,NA,CASSRLVGYNEQFF,TGTGCCAGCAGTCGACTAGTAGGGTACAATGAGCAGTTCTTC
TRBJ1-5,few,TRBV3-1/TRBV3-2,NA,CASSQGRNQPQHF,TGTGCCAGCAGCCAAGGCAGGAATCAGCCCCAGCATTTT
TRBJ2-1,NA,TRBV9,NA,CASSVSSTGNEQFF,TGTGCCAGCAGCGTTTCCTCGACTGGAAATGAGCAGTTCTTC
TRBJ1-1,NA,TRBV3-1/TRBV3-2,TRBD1,CASSQSTGLTEAFF,TGTGCCAGCAGCCAGTCGACAGGGCTCACTGAAGCTTTCTTT
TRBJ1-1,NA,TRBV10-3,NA,CAISGTGYGAFF,TGTGCCATCAGTGGCACAGGGTATGGAGCTTTCTTT
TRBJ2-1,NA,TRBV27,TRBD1,CASGKQGADNEQFF,TGTGCCAGCGGAAAGCAGGGGGCGGACAATGAGCAGTTCTTC
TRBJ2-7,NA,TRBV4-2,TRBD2,CASSQDRGGRYYEQYF,TGTGCCAGCAGCCAAGATCGGGGGGGGAGGTACTACGAGCAGTACTTC
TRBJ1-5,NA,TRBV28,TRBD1,CASTQGQGKNSNQPQHF,TGTGCCAGCACCCAAGGACAGGGGAAAAATAGCAATCAGCCCCAGCATTTT
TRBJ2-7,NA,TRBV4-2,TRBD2,CASSQNRLAGGGEQYF,TGTGCCAGCAGCCAAAACCGACTAGCGGGAGGTGGCGAGCAGTACTTC
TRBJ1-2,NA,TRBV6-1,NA,CASSEYPGGYGYTF,TGTGCCAGCAGTGAATACCCTGGCGGCTATGGCTACACCTTC
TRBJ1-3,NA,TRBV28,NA,CASSSTPRGSGNTIYF,TGTGCCAGCAGTTCAACACCCCGAGGCTCTGGAAACACCATATATTTT
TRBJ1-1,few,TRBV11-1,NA,CASSLSNTEAFF,TGTGCCAGCAGCTTATCTAACACTGAAGCTTTCTTT
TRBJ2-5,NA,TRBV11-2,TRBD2,CASSYSSGQETQYF,TGTGCCAGCAGCTACTCTAGCGGACAAGAGACCCAGTACTTC
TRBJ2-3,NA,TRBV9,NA,CASSLAGSPTDTQYF,TGTGCCAGCAGCTTAGCAGGGTCCCCCACAGATACGCAGTATTTT
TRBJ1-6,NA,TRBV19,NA,CASSLQGPLHF,TGTGCCAGTAGTCTGCAGGGACCCCTCCACTTT
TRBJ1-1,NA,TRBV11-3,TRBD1,CASSPRTGGNTEAFF,TGTGCCAGCAGCCCCCGGACAGGGGGGAACACTGAAGCTTTCTTT
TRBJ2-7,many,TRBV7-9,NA,CASSLGRGNYEQYF,TGTGCCAGCAGCTTAGGCCGGGGGAACTACGAGCAGTACTTC
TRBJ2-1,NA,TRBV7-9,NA,CASSLTVDEQFF,TGTGCCAGCAGCCTCACGGTGGATGAGCAGTTCTTC
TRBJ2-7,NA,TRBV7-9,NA,CASSLGGAPYEQYF,TGTGCCAGCAGCTTAGGCGGGGCCCCCTACGAGCAGTACTTC
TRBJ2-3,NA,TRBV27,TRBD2,CASSLTGRGTITDTQYF,TGTGCCAGCAGTTTAACGGGGCGGGGGACTATCACAGATACGCAGTATTTT